The source of this T cell receptor (beta chain) is a study of blood T cell repertoires in COVID-19. The CDR3 contains 13 residues. V was cut by 7 bases and J by 6 bases, with 13 bases left in between. Germline loops: CDR1 MDHEN, CDR2 SYDVKM. This clone has just a few counts. Here immunoSEQ multiplex PCR was the method, and the copy in TCRdb shows in-frame clones only, minus some. In the table there are roughly 100,000 clones, 84% of which are singletons. The chain recombines TRBV28 with TRBJ1-5, with D tentatively TRBD1 (5 bases). Sequencing input: peripheral blood. The TCR sequence derives from a human donor in a cohort sampled during active or convalescent COVID-19. The CDR3 nucleotides are TGTGCCAGCACCCAGGGTACGGGTCAGCCCCAGCATTTT. Amino acids: CASTQGTGQPQHF.